A selection of T cell receptor beta chains follows, all from one sample in a study of T-cell memory formation after mild COVID-19. TCRdb re-analysed the 5' RACE reads in MiXCR, keeping a single row per CDR3 protein. This table has hundreds of thousands of distinct CDR3 sequences, about a sixth appearing once. Specimen: PBMCs or a T cell subset sorted from them (not recorded which). The receptor set was obtained from a man aged 18 to 35 who had mild COVID-19 (a few samples of this study predate the infection). Cell type and time point are not known. The CDR3 runs from the conserved cysteine through the conserved F or W. The D gene is left open where the match is weak. Only part of the rows carry a size: once, few, many, or a class if the clone is expanded.

12	TRBV12-3/TRBV12-4	many	-	TRBJ2-2	TGTGCCAGCAGTTTGGGGGTCGGGGAGCTGTTTTTT	CASSLGVGELFF
13	TRBV4-1	few	-	TRBJ1-2	TGCGCCAGCAGCCAAGATGTACCGGGGGGCTACACCTTC	CASSQDVPGGYTF
14	TRBV19	-	-	TRBJ2-7	TGTGCCAGTAGTATTGGTAGTCTGCCCTACGAGCAGTACTTC	CASSIGSLPYEQYF
14	TRBV6-2/TRBV6-3	once	TRBD1	TRBJ2-7	TGTGCCAGCAGTTACGGGGACAGGAGCTACGAGCAGTACTTC	CASSYGDRSYEQYF
14	TRBV9	-	-	TRBJ1-1	TGTGCCAGCAGCGTATCGGGGCTGGGCACTGAAGCTTTCTTT	CASSVSGLGTEAFF
13	TRBV20-1	few	TRBD1	TRBJ1-1	TGCAGTGCTAACCGACAGGGGAACACTGAAGCTTTCTTT	CSANRQGNTEAFF
12	TRBV20-1	few	-	TRBJ2-1	TGCAGTGCTTTAAGATTTTACAATGAGCAGTTCTTC	CSALRFYNEQFF
10	TRBV5-5	-	-	TRBJ2-3	TGTGCCACGGAGTCCGATACGCAGTATTTT	CATESDTQYF
14	TRBV2	few	TRBD2	TRBJ2-1	TGTGCCGCGACTAGCGGGGACTCCTACAATGAGCAGTTCTTC	CAATSGDSYNEQFF
15	TRBV18	few	TRBD1	TRBJ1-3	TGTGCCAGCTCACAACCCGGGACAGTCGGAAACACCATATATTTT	CASSQPGTVGNTIYF
12	TRBV7-9	-	-	TRBJ2-3	TGTGCCAGCAGCGTCTGGAGGGATACGCAGTATTTT	CASSVWRDTQYF
14	TRBV5-1	many	-	TRBJ2-5	TGTGCCAGCAGTTTAGGACCGAACCAAGAGACCCAGTACTTC	CASSLGPNQETQYF
16	TRBV5-1	few	-	TRBJ1-5	TGCGCCAGCAGCTTGACACCTACAGGGACCGGTCAGCCCCAGCATTTT	CASSLTPTGTGQPQHF
13	TRBV18	few	-	TRBJ1-5	TGTGCCAGCTCACCGGGGAGGGATCAGCCCCAGCATTTT	CASSPGRDQPQHF
17	TRBV9	-	-	TRBJ2-5	TGTGCCAGCAGCGTAGGGGCCGGTGGGCTCGCAGACGGGACCCAGTACTTC	CASSVGAGGLADGTQYF
15	TRBV20-1	-	TRBD2	TRBJ2-3	TGCAGTGCGGCAAATAGCGCGGGGGGCCGGGATACGCAGTATTTT	CSAANSAGGRDTQYF
12	TRBV15	few	TRBD2	TRBJ2-5	TGTGCCACCAGCATGGGAGGGGAGACCCAGTACTTC	CATSMGGETQYF
14	TRBV5-1	many	-	TRBJ2-3	TGCGCCAGCAGCCTCGGGCAGGGAGGCGATACGCAGTATTTT	CASSLGQGGDTQYF
15	TRBV6-2/TRBV6-3	many	-	TRBJ1-1	TGTGCCAGCAGTTTCAATGGTTTAGGGAACACTGAAGCTTTCTTT	CASSFNGLGNTEAFF
14	TRBV11-2	-	TRBD1	TRBJ1-2	TGTGCCAGCAGCCCCATGGGACAGAACTATGGCTACACCTTC	CASSPMGQNYGYTF
13	TRBV5-1	many	TRBD1	TRBJ1-2	TGCGCCAGCAGGCCTGGAAACAGGGGGCCCTTCCACTTC	CASRPGNRGPFHF
14	TRBV3-1	few	-	TRBJ1-1	TGTGCCAGCAGCCAAAACCCCGGGACCAGTGAAGCTTTCTTT	CASSQNPGTSEAFF
13	TRBV4-3	-	-	TRBJ2-3	TGCGCCAGCAGCCAAGAGCAAGGGGGTGCGCAGTATTTT	CASSQEQGGAQYF
18	TRBV5-1	few	-	TRBJ2-6	TGCGCCAGCAGCTTGACTCTACAGGGTAAACCTGGGGCCAACGTCCTGACTTTC	CASSLTLQGKPGANVLTF
14	TRBV5-1	few	TRBD2	TRBJ2-3	TGCGCCAGCAGCAACGGGGGGGCCGGTGATACGCAGTATTTT	CASSNGGAGDTQYF
15	TRBV20-1	-	TRBD1	TRBJ1-2	TGCAGTGCCCCGGACAGGGACAGCCTTTCATATGGCTACACCTTC	CSAPDRDSLSYGYTF
17	TRBV28	-	TRBD2	TRBJ2-5	TGTGCCAGCAGTTCGACTAGCGGGGGGCCGTACCAAGAGACCCAGTACTTC	CASSSTSGGPYQETQYF
15	TRBV7-2	many	-	TRBJ2-5	TGTGCCAGCAGCTTAGGGAGGGGGTGGCAAGAGACCCAGTACTTC	CASSLGRGWQETQYF
14	TRBV4-1	-	-	TRBJ2-7	TGCGCCAGCAGCCAAGAGGTGTGGTCCTACGAGCAGTACTTC	CASSQEVWSYEQYF
14	TRBV27	many	-	TRBJ2-2	TGTGCCAGCAGTTGGGGACAGAACACCGGGGAGCTGTTTTTT	CASSWGQNTGELFF
15	TRBV15	-	TRBD1	TRBJ1-6	TGTGCCACCAGCAGAGGGACAGGGAGAACGGTGCCCCTCCACTTT	CATSRGTGRTVPLHF
14	TRBV30	-	-	TRBJ2-3	TGTGCCTGGAGCCCTTCCCTTGGGGCAGATACGCAGTATTTT	CAWSPSLGADTQYF
15	TRBV4-1	-	-	TRBJ1-6	TGCGCCAGCAGCCAAGCTCGGGTTGGGAATTCACCCCTCCACTTT	CASSQARVGNSPLHF
15	TRBV18	-	-	TRBJ2-4	TGTGCCAGCTCACCAGTGGGATTAACCAAAAACATTCAGTACTTC	CASSPVGLTKNIQYF
14	TRBV20-1	-	TRBD1	TRBJ1-5	TGCAGTGCTAGACGGGGACAGGGACGTCAGCCCCAGCATTTT	CSARRGQGRQPQHF
14	TRBV5-1	-	-	TRBJ1-2	TGCGCCAGCAGCTCGTTTAATGGGGAAAGTGGCTACACCTTC	CASSSFNGESGYTF
16	TRBV5-1	-	TRBD1	TRBJ2-5	TGCGCCAGCAGCTTGTTCGGGACAGGGATTCAAGAGACCCAGTACTTC	CASSLFGTGIQETQYF
14	TRBV4-1	few	-	TRBJ1-2	TGCGCCAGCAGCCCCCGACAGATAAACTATGGCTACACCTTC	CASSPRQINYGYTF
16	TRBV18	few	TRBD1	TRBJ2-1	TGTGCCAGCTCACCGTCGGGGGACAGGGACCACAATGAGCAGTTCTTC	CASSPSGDRDHNEQFF
15	TRBV20-1	-	-	TRBJ1-2	TGCAGTGCTAGATCGGGGGAAGGGGCGGTTAATGGCTACACCTTC	CSARSGEGAVNGYTF
15	TRBV10-3	-	TRBD1	TRBJ2-3	TGTGCCATCAGTGACCCGGACAGGGGAGTAGATACGCAGTATTTT	CAISDPDRGVDTQYF
14	TRBV7-3	-	-	TRBJ2-1	TGTGCCAGCAGCTTAATAGGGTCCTACAATGCGCAGTTCTTC	CASSLIGSYNAQFF
16	TRBV5-1	-	TRBD1	TRBJ2-1	TGCGCCAGCAGCTTGCTTACAGGGGGGCTCTACAATGAGCAGTTCTTC	CASSLLTGGLYNEQFF
8	TRBV10-3	-	-	TRBJ1-1	TGTGCCATCCAGAGAACTTTCTTT	CAIQRTFF
13	TRBV20-1	-	-	TRBJ2-5	TGCAGTGCTACCCGGACAGACGAAGAGACCCAGTACTTC	CSATRTDEETQYF
13	TRBV20-1	-	-	TRBJ2-2	TGCAGTGCTAAATCTCTAGAAACCGGGGAGCTGTTTTTT	CSAKSLETGELFF
15	TRBV7-3	many	-	TRBJ2-5	TGTGCCAGCAGCCGGACGGGTGGGGCTAGCGAGACCCAGTACTTC	CASSRTGGASETQYF
18	TRBV5-1	-	-	TRBJ1-1	TGCGCCAGCAGCTTGTGGCCCAAAAGGCAGGTTACGAACACTGAAGCTTTCTTT	CASSLWPKRQVTNTEAFF
15	TRBV5-4	few	TRBD2	TRBJ2-1	TGTGCCAGCAGGACTAGCGGGGGGTTCTACAATGAGCAGTTCTTC	CASRTSGGFYNEQFF
14	TRBV7-8	-	-	TRBJ1-1	TGTGCCAGCAGCTCTGGGGCAAAGAACACTGAAGCTTTCTTT	CASSSGAKNTEAFF